The 31 T cell receptor beta chains below were found in one sample sequenced in a study of OX40 agonist ivuxolimab in advanced cancers. Using immunoSEQ multiplex PCR, the repertoire was profiled, and TCRdb retains in-frame clones only, with some absent. The table lists about 50,000 clones, around nine tenths of them singletons. The specimen comprised CD4+ or CD8+ T cells sorted from blood, sampled in a trial of the OX40 agonist ivuxolimab. Source of these receptors: an adult with an advanced solid tumor such as melanoma, head and neck, liver or kidney cancer.

The chain carries TRBV6-5 and TRBJ1-1; D may be TRBD1 (5 bases). Germline V lookup: CDR1 MNHEY, CDR2 SVGAGI. The CDR3 contains 14 residues. V was pared by 0 bases and J by 4 bases, with 9 bases between. As DNA, the CDR3 is TGTGCCAGCAGTTACTCTGGGGCGTCCACTGAAGCTTTCTTT. Amino acids: CASSYSGASTEAFF.

J is TRBJ2-1 and V is TRBV4-3; D is ambiguous. This CDR3 has 10 amino acids. Germline V CDR1 and CDR2: LGHNA, YSLEER. V lost 5 bases, J lost 7 bases, and 3 bases lay in between. The CDR3, as DNA: TGCGCCAGCAGCGGGAATGAGCAGTTCTTC. It translates to CASSGNEQFF.

This chain joins TRBV10-1 and TRBJ2-2; 7 nucleotides align to TRBD1. This CDR3 is built from 13 residues. The junction had 5 bases not matched to a gene; V was cut back by 7 bases and J by 6 bases. Germline CDR1 and CDR2: WNHNN and SYGVQD (reference sequence). The CDR3 is CASNPTGSGELFF. The CDR3 region has the DNA TGCGCCAGCAACCCGACAGGGTCCGGGGAGCTGTTTTTT.

V usage is TRBV9 and J usage is TRBJ1-1; no definite D call. V was shortened by 0 bases and J by 0 bases, with 9 bases between the two germline ends. CDR1 and CDR2 from the germline V gene are SGDLS and YYNGEE. The CDR3 totals 15 residues. DNA of the CDR3: TGTGCCAGCAGCGTAGGCGGCATCGTGAACACTGAAGCTTTCTTT. Its protein product is CASSVGGIVNTEAFF.

The chain carries TRBV15 and TRBJ2-4; TRBD2 might be the D (6 bases). V lost 0 bases and J 15 bases, leaving 15 bases between the germline ends. Germline loops: CDR1 LNHNV, CDR2 YYDKDF (reference sequence). The CDR3 length is 13 residues. The DNA of the CDR3 is TGTGCCACCAGCAGAGATTCGTGGAGGGCCCCGTACTTC. Encoded protein: CATSRDSWRAPYF.

This clone was seen only once. The chain carries TRBV6-1 and TRBJ2-1; unclear D gene. CDR3 length: 15 residues. V was clipped by 7 bases and J by 7 bases, with 20 bases between them. From germline, CDR1 is MNHNS and CDR2 SASEGT. The CDR3 is CASTDFLYVGNEQFF. The CDR3 nucleotides read TGTGCCAGCACTGACTTCCTCTACGTTGGGAATGAGCAGTTCTTC.

This rearrangement joins TRBV7-9 to TRBJ2-1; D is perhaps TRBD1 (6 bases). The ends were cut back, 6 bases at V and 5 bases at J, with 14 bases in the middle. Germline values: CDR1 SEHNR, CDR2 FQNEAQ (reference sequence). The CDR3 has 14 amino acids. CDR3 bases: TGTGCCAGCAGAGAATATGACAGGCACAATGAGCAGTTCTTC. Amino acid sequence: CASREYDRHNEQFF.

This clone was observed a handful of times. The chain is built from TRBV19 and TRBJ2-4, with TRBD1 identical over 9 bases. This CDR3 is built from 16 residues. Germline CDR1 and CDR2: LNHDA and SQIVND (reference sequence). J lost 3 bases, V lost 5 bases, and 8 bases had no gene match. CDR3 protein: CASSLWTGEDKNIQYF. Here the CDR3 DNA reads TGTGCCAGTAGTTTGTGGACAGGGGAAGACAAAAACATTCAGTACTTC.

The chain couples TRBV6-5 to TRBJ1-1; 8 positions agree with TRBD1. The V and J ends lost 0 bases and 1 base, in that order; junction bases with no gene match: 1. The germline V gene encodes CDR1 MNHEY and CDR2 SVGAGI. This CDR3 comprises 15 residues. CDR3 nucleotides: TGTGCCAGCAGTTACTCGCAGGGGGCGAACACTGAAGCTTTCTTT. Translated: CASSYSQGANTEAFF.

This sequence joins TRBV4-1 and TRBJ1-1, with D uncertain. V was cut by 4 bases and J by 7 bases, with 16 bases left in between. This CDR3 has 14 amino acids. Germline CDR1 is MGHRA and CDR2 is YSYEKL. The CDR3 bases are TGCGCCAGCAGCCCAACGACCCTGGCGGGTGAAGCTTTCTTT. It specifies CASSPTTLAGEAFF.

The chain uses TRBV15 and TRBJ1-6; D is perhaps TRBD1 (6 bases). Germline CDR1 is LNHNV and CDR2 is YYDKDF (reference sequence). This CDR3 has 14 amino acids. V was clipped by 1 base and J by 7 bases, with 8 bases between them. The CDR3 coding sequence is TGTGCCACCAGCAGAGTAAGGGGGAATTCACCCCTCCACTTT. It translates to CATSRVRGNSPLHF.

The rearrangement links TRBV6-1 to TRBJ2-7; maybe TRBD2 (7 bases). Deletions cut 6 bases from V and 0 bases from J, with 15 bases between. The germline V gene has CDR1 MNHNS and CDR2 SASEGT. This CDR3 is built from 15 residues. The CDR3 here is CASRRGAKLSYEQYV. DNA of the CDR3: TGTGCCAGCAGACGGGGGGCAAAACTCTCCTACGAGCAGTACGTC.

This clone was detected only once. The chain combines TRBV5-4 with TRBJ1-1; TRBD1 is a possible D gene (5 bases). V lost 4 bases, J lost 4 bases, and 14 bases lay in between. The CDR3 has 14 residues. Germline CDR1 SGHNT, CDR2 YYREEE (reference sequence). CDR3 region: CASSPGGGSTEAFF. The DNA for the CDR3 is TGTGCCAGCAGCCCTGGTGGGGGGAGCACTGAAGCTTTCTTT.

The J gene is TRBJ1-2, the V gene TRBV29-1, with a possible D match to TRBD1 (6 bases). Trimming took 0 bases from V and 6 from J, leaving 17 bases between them. CDR1 is SQVTM, CDR2 ANQGSEA, per germline. CDR3 length equals 15 residues. CDR3 loop: CSVEDPADRIHGYTF. In DNA form, the CDR3 reads TGCAGCGTTGAAGATCCCGCTGACAGGATCCATGGCTACACCTTC.

The chain joins TRBV6-5 to TRBJ1-4, with TRBD1 matching over 10 bases. V trimming: 6 bases; J trimming: 8 bases; junction bases outside the gene matches: 3. Germline V lookup: CDR1 MNHEY, CDR2 SVGAGI. The CDR3 loop spans 13 amino acids. The CDR3 region is CASSPDRGEKLFF. The CDR3 nucleotides are TGTGCCAGCAGCCCGGACAGGGGGGAAAAACTGTTTTTT.

The chain joins TRBV2 to TRBJ2-7; the D gene is possibly TRBD1 (6 bases). There are 15 residues in the CDR3. Trimming left V 1 base short and J 1 base short, with 11 bases between. In germline, CDR1 is SNHLY, CDR2 FYNNEI. CDR3 sequence reads: CASSEDRDFSYEQYV. The CDR3 DNA follows: TGTGCCAGCAGTGAAGACAGGGATTTTTCCTACGAGCAGTACGTC.

This sequence joins TRBV4-3 and TRBJ1-5, with a weak D call TRBD1 (6 bases). The CDR3 contains 15 residues. V was clipped by 4 bases and J by 2 bases, with 12 bases between them. Germline loops: CDR1 LGHNA, CDR2 YSLEER. DNA for the CDR3: TGCGCCAGCAGCCCAGGGGTAGCGGGCAATCAGCCCCAGCATTTT. This gives the protein CASSPGVAGNQPQHF.

This chain uses TRBV27 with TRBJ2-7, with D unresolved. Germline CDR1 and CDR2: MNHEY and SMNVEV (reference sequence). The CDR3 totals 14 residues. Trimming took off 5 bases at V and 3 bases at J, with 14 bases between the two ends. The CDR3 sequence: CASSPAATFYEQYF. As DNA, the CDR3 is TGTGCCAGCAGTCCAGCAGCTACATTCTACGAGCAGTACTTC.

DNA of the CDR3: TGTGCCTGGAGTCTAGCGGGAGGGGAGACCCAGTACTTC. This gives the protein CAWSLAGGETQYF. This sequence joins TRBV30 and TRBJ2-5; 12 positions agree with TRBD2. The CDR3 runs 13 residues. After removal of 2 bases from V and 5 bases from J, the junction contained 0 bases not matched to a gene. Germline lookup yields CDR1 GTSNPN and CDR2 SVGIG (reference sequence).

This clone was picked up a small number of times. The chain couples TRBV19 to TRBJ1-2, with 10 bases aligning to TRBD1. The J segment lost 8 bases and the V segment lost 5 bases, leaving 8 bases of the junction unmatched. The CDR3 totals 14 residues. The V gene's germline CDR1 is LNHDA and CDR2 SQIVND (reference sequence). CDR3 sequence (DNA): TGTGCCAGTAGTTCCCGGGACAGGGGACCCGGCTACACCTTC. Translated: CASSSRDRGPGYTF.

V and J are TRBV9 and TRBJ2-2; tentatively, D is TRBD1 (5 bases). This CDR3 contains 15 residues. Germline lookup yields CDR1 SGDLS and CDR2 YYNGEE. V lost 3 bases and J 0 bases, leaving 9 bases between the germline ends. The CDR3 region is CASSASGTNTGELFF. For the CDR3, the DNA is TGTGCCAGCAGCGCGTCAGGGACGAACACCGGGGAGCTGTTTTTT. Complete variable domain (other parts from reference TRBV9 and TRBJ2-2): DSGVTQTPKHLITATGQRVTLRCSPRSGDLSVYWYQQSLDQGLQFLIQYYNGEERAKGNILERFSAQQFPDLHSELNLSSLELGDSALYFCASSASGTNTGELFFGEGSRLTVL.

The CDR3 coding sequence is TGTGCCAGCGCCATTGGACTAGGGGACAACATTCAGTACTTC. Amino acids: CASAIGLGDNIQYF. V usage is TRBV28 and J usage is TRBJ2-4; 7 bases are a match to TRBD2. Germline assignment: CDR1 MDHEN and CDR2 SYDVKM. The CDR3 length is 14 residues. Trimming removed 8 bases from V and 7 bases from J; junction bases left unmatched: 11.

CDR3 protein: CASSVDRATDTQYF. The CDR3 DNA sequence: TGTGCCAGCAGTGTAGACAGGGCCACAGATACGCAGTATTTT. The rearrangement joins TRBV28 to TRBJ2-3; 7 bases line up with TRBD1. CDR1 and CDR2 from the germline V gene are MDHEN and SYDVKM. Trimming removed 5 bases from V and 2 bases from J; junction bases left unmatched: 4. The CDR3 runs to 14 residues.

This chain connects TRBV27 to TRBJ2-1; the match to TRBD2 covers 9 bases. Germline V CDR1 and CDR2: MNHEY, SMNVEV (reference sequence). With V trimmed by 5 bases and J by 0 bases, 5 bases remained unmatched. The CDR3 consists of 16 residues. CDR3 nucleotide sequence: TGTGCCAGCAGTCGGACTAGCGCCTTCTCCTACAATGAGCAGTTCTTC. Amino acids: CASSRTSAFSYNEQFF.

This clone has just a few counts. This chain joins TRBV19 and TRBJ1-1; D uncertain. The germline CDR1 and CDR2 sequences are LNHDA and SQIVND (reference sequence). The V end lost 3 bases, the J end lost 1 base, and 12 bases lay between the germline ends. The CDR3 spans 15 residues. The CDR3 nucleotides are TGTGCCAGTAGTATGCTGGGGTCCTCGAACACTGAAGCTTTCTTT. It codes for CASSMLGSSNTEAFF.

The chain couples TRBV30 to TRBJ2-7, with 10 bases aligning to TRBD1. Germline CDR1 reads GTSNPN; CDR2 reads SVGIG (reference sequence). Trimming removed 3 bases from V and 4 bases from J; junction bases left unmatched: 3. This CDR3 has 13 amino acids. The CDR3 DNA follows: TGTGCCTGGAGGACAGGGGGCTGGTACGAGCAGTACTTC. Amino acid sequence: CAWRTGGWYEQYF.

The chain is built from TRBV6-1 and TRBJ2-5, with D perhaps matching TRBD2 (5 bases). The germline V gene encodes CDR1 MNHNS and CDR2 SASEGT. V lost 7 bases and J 0 bases, leaving 9 bases between the germline ends. This CDR3 region has 13 residues. The CDR3, as DNA: TGTGCCAGCACTAAGGACTACCAAGAGACCCAGTACTTC. This encodes CASTKDYQETQYF.

Only a few counts were recorded for this clone. This chain uses TRBV4-1 with TRBJ2-7; 9 bases are shared with TRBD1. The germline V gene has CDR1 MGHRA and CDR2 YSYEKL. The CDR3 contains 15 residues. The V and J ends lost 2 bases and 3 bases, in that order; junction bases with no gene match: 5. The CDR3 region has the DNA TGCGCCAGCAGCCAACGGACAGGGGCCGTCTACGAGCAGTACTTC. This sequence encodes CASSQRTGAVYEQYF.

In its sample, this clone was seen a few times. The J gene is TRBJ2-1, the V gene TRBV2, with 10 bases aligning to TRBD2. CDR1 is SNHLY, CDR2 FYNNEI, per germline. The CDR3 consists of 14 residues. V trimming: 6 bases; J trimming: 5 bases; junction bases outside the gene matches: 4. This CDR3 reads CASRLAGQHNEQFF. In nucleotides, the CDR3 is TGTGCCAGCAGACTAGCGGGACAACACAATGAGCAGTTCTTC.

The rearrangement joins TRBV7-2 to TRBJ2-1; TRBD2 agrees at 8 bases. V lost 5 bases to trimming and J lost 6 bases; unmatched junction nucleotides: 12. This CDR3 contains 16 residues. CDR1 is SGHTA, CDR2 FQGNSA, per germline. Here the CDR3 DNA reads TGTGCCAGCAGCGGGACGGGACTAGTCGGTTTCAATGAGCAGTTCTTC. Translating it yields CASSGTGLVGFNEQFF.

CDR3 bases: TGTGCCAGCAGTTTACTAGTGACAGGGGGTGGCTACACCTTC. It encodes CASSLLVTGGGYTF. The chain employs TRBV28 and TRBJ1-2; 9 nucleotides line up with TRBD1. CDR1 and CDR2 (germline): MDHEN, SYDVKM. The CDR3 has 14 residues. J lost 7 bases, V lost 2 bases, and 5 bases had no gene match.